One and the same sample provided the 3 T cell receptor beta chains below, sequenced in a study of response to subunit inactivated influenza vaccine. TCRdb reprocessed the RT-PCR reads with MiXCR, giving one entry per CDR3 protein. Here the sample spans 600,000 to 850,000 distinct CDR3 sequences, approximately 14% being singletons. This specimen consisted of PBMCs from blood, obtained 14 to 15 days before vaccination. The source is a man over 45 who received an inactivated influenza vaccine.

As concerns this clonotype: The junction and the germline gene differ at one end; a read error may be behind it. This chain connects TRBV5-1 to TRBJ2-1, with D uncertain. The CDR3 contains 14 residues. Germline CDR1 reads SGHRS; CDR2 reads YFSETQ. The CDR3 protein is CAISWGQKSNEQFF. Written as DNA, the CDR3 is TGCGCCATCAGCTGGGGTCAGAAAAGCAATGAGCAGTTCTTC.

The sample holds a few counts of this clonotype. The chain employs TRBV5-1 and TRBJ2-1; perhaps TRBD2 as D (7 bases). CDR3 length equals 15 residues. CDR1 is SGHRS, CDR2 YFSETQ, per germline. The V and J ends lost 7 bases and 4 bases respectively, with 18 bases between them. CDR3 bases: TGCGCCAGCGGGCTCGCGGGGGCTAATTACAATGAGCAGTTCTTC. This encodes CASGLAGANYNEQFF.

This clonotype was detected a few times. The chain combines TRBV5-1 with TRBJ2-3; 8 positions match TRBD1. This CDR3 spans 16 amino acids. V lost 3 bases, J lost 3 bases, and 9 bases stayed unmatched. Per germline, CDR1 SGHRS and CDR2 YFSETQ. CDR3 residues: CASSSDRALRTDTQYF. The DNA for the CDR3 is TGCGCCAGCAGCTCGGACAGGGCCCTAAGGACAGATACGCAGTATTTT. The variable domain in full, completed from reference TRBV5-1 and TRBJ2-3, reads KAGVTQTPRYLIKTRGQQVTLSCSPISGHRSVSWYQQTPGQGLQFLFEYFSETQRNKGNFPGRFSGRQFSNSRSEMNVSTLELGDSALYLCASSSDRALRTDTQYFGPGTRLTVL.